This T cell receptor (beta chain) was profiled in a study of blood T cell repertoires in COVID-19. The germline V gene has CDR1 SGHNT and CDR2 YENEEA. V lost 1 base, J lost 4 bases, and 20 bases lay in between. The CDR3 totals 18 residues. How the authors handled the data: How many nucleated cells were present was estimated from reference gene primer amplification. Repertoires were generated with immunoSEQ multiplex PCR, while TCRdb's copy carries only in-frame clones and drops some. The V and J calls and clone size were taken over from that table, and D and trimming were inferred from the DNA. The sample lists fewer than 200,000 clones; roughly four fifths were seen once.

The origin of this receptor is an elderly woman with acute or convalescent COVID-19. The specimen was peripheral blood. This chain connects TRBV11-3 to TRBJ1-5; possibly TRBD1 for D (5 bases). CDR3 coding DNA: TGTGCCAGCAGCTTAGGGGCGGCCGACCAGGGTTCGAATCAGCCCCAGCATTTT. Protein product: CASSLGAADQGSNQPQHF.